This T cell receptor beta chain emerged from a study of low-dose radiotherapy and immunotherapy resistance in tumors. Across the whole study: Participants in Cohort 2 were given 1 Gy per fraction every two weeks, for 13 Gy over 26 weeks. Patients were given intravenous nivolumab 240 mg every two weeks plus ipilimumab 1 mg/kg every six weeks.

This clonotype came up many times. Time point meaning: before trial treatment. Donors received nivolumab, ipilimumab, aspirin, low-dose cyclophosphamide and low-dose radiotherapy. Priming of first-strand cDNA relied on TRAV- and TRBV-specific primers (covering alpha and beta chains). A roughly 20-cycle PCR with a constant-region primer and V-primer adapter amplified TCRs. Through in vitro transcription, the mRNA that had been isolated was amplified. TCRdb re-derived calls from the reads in MiXCR, one entry per CDR3 protein. The profile shows 70,000 to 95,000 distinct CDR3 sequences, around 17% of them singletons. This receptor was identified in a male donor with prostate cancer. The source was PBMCs, collected before treatment.

The CDR3 DNA reads TGTGCCATCGGAGAACAGGGAAGTGGGGCCAACGTCCTGACTTTC. Its translation: CAIGEQGSGANVLTF. The V gene is TRBV10-3, the J gene TRBJ2-6; D might be TRBD1 (6 bases). The CDR3 extends over 15 amino acids. The V end was cut by 8 bases, the J end by 3 bases, with 14 bases between. CDR1 and CDR2 (germline): ENHRY, SYGVKD.